The clone carrying this T cell receptor (beta chain) has only a few counts. Other DNA variants within this sample encode the same CDR3. The sample comes from a study of blood T cell repertoires in COVID-19. This CDR3 has 14 residues. V dropped 3 bases and J dropped 4; count of bases not matched to a gene: 4. The germline gives CDR1 SGHRS, CDR2 YFSETQ. The method was immunoSEQ multiplex PCR; TCRdb's version includes in-frame clones alone and lacks a portion of them. The sample includes over 100,000 clones, more than 80% of them seen just once. V and J are TRBV5-1 and TRBJ1-2; TRBD1 matches at 9 bases. Material: peripheral blood. This receptor was identified in a man aged 40-49 years with acute or convalescent COVID-19. CDR3 nucleotides: TGCGCCAGCAGCTCCGGACAGGGGAGCTATGGCTACACCTTC. It is translated as CASSSGQGSYGYTF.